The present entry profiles one T cell receptor (beta chain) with its context. This clone occurred a few times. The antigen it recognizes is unknown. Base qualities are not at hand, and no much larger clone is one base apart. The CDR3, cysteine through phenylalanine, is 13 amino acids long. Only the CDR3 part of the read is kept: 39 bases, read in frame from the first base. CDR1 is given as SNHLY and CDR2 as FYNNEI, both from the germline V gene. Trimming at the junction amounts to 2 bases on V and 6 bases on J, and the germline ends lie 10 bases apart. This record comes from a study of T cell responses to AZD1222 COVID-19 vaccine (dated by TCRdb to the early 2020s). About the full investigation: A total of approximately 250 trial participants underwent TCR sequencing, of whom about 200 had received two doses of AZD1222 and roughly 26 had received two doses of the MenACWY control vaccine. Trial participants were enrolled by age into subgroups of 18-55, 56-69 and 70-plus years, and about 150, 27 and 61 TCR-sequenced participants, respectively, were included in these subgroups. What the work shows at the level of the full study, not this receptor alone: Because no samples from the day 14 peak response were available, repertoires could be characterized only after the peak T cell response. Spike-specific TCR breadth and depth rose significantly after two AZD1222 doses compared with day 0 and with MenACWY recipients. Only a handful of AZD1222 recipients were SARS-CoV-2 seropositive at baseline, limiting conclusions about previously exposed vaccinees. The 56-69-year group was small, and its depth increase did not reach significance, likely because of low power. Nearly half of unique spike-specific TCRs reportedly recognized epitopes outside regions mutated in the B.1.351 and B.1.1.7 variants. Participants were mostly white British, with more females than males. The authors suggested clonal diversity may have been underestimated. Vaccine-associated CD4 TCRs spanned the whole spike protein, with dominant responses in regions 160-218 and 743-854.

The CDR3 regions of human TCRbeta chains were analyzed by immunosequencing. In the paper's pipeline: Repertoire TCRs were matched against a reference library of SARS-CoV-2-specific TCRs generated with the MIRA antigen-specificity platform. Breadth was defined as the fraction of unique TCRs that were SARS-CoV-2-associated. Depth was defined as the fraction of total T cells that were SARS-CoV-2-associated. Using the MIRA data, each spike-specific TCR was mapped to the spike region that the TCR reacts to and placed in a CD4 or CD8 class. Log10-transformed breadth and depth values were compared by one-way ANOVA with Sidak's multiple comparisons tests. The immuneACCESS repertoire file appears here via TCRdb, limited to in-frame rearrangements. These files lack a portion of the clones; in checked studies, under half of the deficit traces to unresolved V genes, and the cause of the others is not known. D and trimming were read from the DNA, whereas the V and J calls and clone size are those reported in that table. Counted in this sample were about 54,000 clones; 80% to 90% of them appeared once. Jointly, the top ten make up more than 14% of the sample.

What the time point label conveys for this sample: about 28 days (+/-7) after the second vaccine dose. Because spike-specific TCR depth and breadth did not differ between the two schedules, AZD1222 recipients who got a second dose at roughly 4 weeks were pooled with those who got a second dose at roughly 12 weeks. Vaccinee samples came from UK trials COV001 and COV002, including a single-blind randomized controlled phase 2/3 trial of AZD1222 (ChAdOx1 nCoV-19) in healthy adults. For TCRbeta chain sequencing, PBMC samples from trial participants were taken at day 0 and at day 28 after the second dose.

The origin of this receptor is an adult who received the AZD1222 COVID-19 vaccine. Source: peripheral blood, taken 28 days after the second AZD1222 dose. The V and J segments used are TRBV2 and TRBJ1-2, and perhaps TRBD1 as D gene, on 6 matching bases. The CDR3 has the sequence CASSETGIDGYTF. The DNA sequence is as follows: TGTGCCAGCAGTGAAACAGGGATCGATGGCTACACCTTC.